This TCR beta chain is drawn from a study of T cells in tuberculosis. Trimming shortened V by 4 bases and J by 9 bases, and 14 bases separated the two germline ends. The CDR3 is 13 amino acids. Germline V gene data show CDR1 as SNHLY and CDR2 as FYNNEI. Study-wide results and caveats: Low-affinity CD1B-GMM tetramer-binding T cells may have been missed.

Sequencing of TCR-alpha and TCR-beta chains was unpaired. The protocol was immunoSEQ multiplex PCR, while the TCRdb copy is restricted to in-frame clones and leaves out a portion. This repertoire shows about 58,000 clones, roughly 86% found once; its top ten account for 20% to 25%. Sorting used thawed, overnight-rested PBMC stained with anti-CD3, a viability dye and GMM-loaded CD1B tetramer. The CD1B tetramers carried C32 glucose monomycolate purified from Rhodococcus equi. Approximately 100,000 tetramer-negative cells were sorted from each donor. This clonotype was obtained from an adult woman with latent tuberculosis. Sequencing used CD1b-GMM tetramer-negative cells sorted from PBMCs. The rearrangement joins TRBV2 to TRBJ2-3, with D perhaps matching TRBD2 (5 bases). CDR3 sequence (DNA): TGTGCCAGCAGTGCCGTGGGAGCACACACGCAGTATTTT. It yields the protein CASSAVGAHTQYF.